This T cell receptor (beta chain) was obtained from a study of vaccination and CD4 T cells after COVID-19. The CDR3 spans 14 residues. V lost 1 base to trimming and J lost 4 bases, with 7 bases between them. In germline, CDR1 is KGHSH, CDR2 LQKENI. On this clonotype: What it binds is unknown.

The Oncomine TCR Beta short-read assay was what sequenced the DNA obtained from cultured CD4+ T cells. The genomic DNA was obtained from cultured CD4+ T cells by extraction with the QIAamp micro DNA kit. TCRdb re-called the PCR reads with MiXCR, one entry per CDR3 protein. This table has fewer than 10,000 distinct CDR3 sequences, about three fifths appearing once. Treatment: 10-day PBMC culture with coronavirus spike peptide pools or control peptides (ViraFEST assay). Expansion of antigen-specific T cells with peptide pools by ViraFEST preceded sequencing of TCRs. Cell culture was performed with two million PBMCs per well in the presence of approximately 10 IU/ml IL-2 and approximately 9.6 ug/ml peptide pools.

This TCR was sampled from a human donor who had recovered from COVID-19. The sequencing sample was made of CD4+ T cells from blood, cultured in vitro. V and J are TRBV18 and TRBJ1-4; maybe TRBD1 (6 bases). CDR3: CASSPQGGNEKLFF. The CDR3 region has the DNA TGTGCCAGCTCACCACAGGGGGGTAATGAAAAACTGTTTTTT. The entire variable domain, with the rest obtained from reference TRBV18 and TRBJ1-4, is as follows: NAGVMQNPRHLVRRRGQEARLRCSPMKGHSHVYWYRQLPEEGLKFMVYLQKENIIDESGMPKERFSAEFPKEGPSILRIQQVVRGDSAAYFCASSPQGGNEKLFFGSGTQLSVL.